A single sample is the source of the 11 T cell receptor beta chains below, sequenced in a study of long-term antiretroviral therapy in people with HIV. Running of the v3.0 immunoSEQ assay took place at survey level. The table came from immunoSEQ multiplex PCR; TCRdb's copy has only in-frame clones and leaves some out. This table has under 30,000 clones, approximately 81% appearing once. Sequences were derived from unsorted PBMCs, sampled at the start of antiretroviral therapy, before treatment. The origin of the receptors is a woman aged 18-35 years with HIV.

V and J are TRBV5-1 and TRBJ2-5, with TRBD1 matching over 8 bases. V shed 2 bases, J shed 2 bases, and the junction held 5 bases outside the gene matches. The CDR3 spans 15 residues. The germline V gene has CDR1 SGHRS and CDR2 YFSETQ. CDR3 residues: CASSLNTGGQETQYF. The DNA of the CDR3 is TGCGCCAGCAGCTTAAACACAGGGGGGCAAGAGACCCAGTACTTC.

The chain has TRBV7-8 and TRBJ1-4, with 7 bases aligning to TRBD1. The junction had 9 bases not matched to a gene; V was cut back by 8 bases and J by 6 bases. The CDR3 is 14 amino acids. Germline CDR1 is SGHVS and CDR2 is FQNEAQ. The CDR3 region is CASARQGVDEKLFF. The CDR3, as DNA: TGTGCCAGCGCTCGACAGGGAGTGGATGAAAAACTGTTTTTT.

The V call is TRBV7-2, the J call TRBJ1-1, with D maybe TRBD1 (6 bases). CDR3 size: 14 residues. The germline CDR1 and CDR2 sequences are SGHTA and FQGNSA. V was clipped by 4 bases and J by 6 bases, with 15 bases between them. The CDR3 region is CASSSLQGLAEAFF. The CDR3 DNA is TGTGCCAGCAGCTCGTTACAGGGCTTGGCTGAAGCTTTCTTT.

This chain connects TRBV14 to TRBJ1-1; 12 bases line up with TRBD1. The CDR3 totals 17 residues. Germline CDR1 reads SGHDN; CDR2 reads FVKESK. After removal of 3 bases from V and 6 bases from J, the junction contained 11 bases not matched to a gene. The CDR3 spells CASSHYRGTGGVPEAFF. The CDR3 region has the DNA TGTGCCAGCAGCCATTACCGCGGGACAGGGGGCGTCCCTGAAGCTTTCTTT.

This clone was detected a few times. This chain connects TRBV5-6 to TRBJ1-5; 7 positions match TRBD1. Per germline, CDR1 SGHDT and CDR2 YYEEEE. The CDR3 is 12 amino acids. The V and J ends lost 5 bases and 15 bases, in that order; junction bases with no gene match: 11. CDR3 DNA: TGTGCCAGCAGTCTGAGTCAGGGGGAAAGGCATTTT. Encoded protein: CASSLSQGERHF.

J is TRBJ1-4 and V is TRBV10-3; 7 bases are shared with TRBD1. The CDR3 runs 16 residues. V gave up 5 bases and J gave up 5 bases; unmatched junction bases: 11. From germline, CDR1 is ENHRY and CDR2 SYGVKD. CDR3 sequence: CAISTNRGPPNEKLFF. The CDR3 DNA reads TGTGCCATCAGTACCAACAGGGGCCCGCCGAATGAAAAACTGTTTTTT.

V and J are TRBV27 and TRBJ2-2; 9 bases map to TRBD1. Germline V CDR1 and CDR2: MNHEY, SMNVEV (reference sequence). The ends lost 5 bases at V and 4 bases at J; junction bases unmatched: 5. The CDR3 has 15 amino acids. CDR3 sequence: CASSRETGGTGELFF. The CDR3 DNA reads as TGTGCCAGCAGTAGAGAGACAGGGGGCACCGGGGAGCTGTTTTTT.

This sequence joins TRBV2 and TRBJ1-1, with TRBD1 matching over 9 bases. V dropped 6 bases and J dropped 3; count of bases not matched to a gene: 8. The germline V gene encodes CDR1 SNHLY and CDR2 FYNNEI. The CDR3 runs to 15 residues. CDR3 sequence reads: CASSGGQGAYTEAFF. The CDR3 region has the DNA TGTGCCAGCAGCGGGGGACAGGGAGCCTACACTGAAGCTTTCTTT.

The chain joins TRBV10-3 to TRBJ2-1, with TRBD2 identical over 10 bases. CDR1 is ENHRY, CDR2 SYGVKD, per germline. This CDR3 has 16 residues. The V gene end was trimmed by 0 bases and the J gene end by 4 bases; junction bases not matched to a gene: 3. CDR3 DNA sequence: TGTGCCATCAGTGAGTCGAGCGGGAGGGGTTACAATGAGCAGTTCTTC. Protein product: CAISESSGRGYNEQFF.

CDR3 region: CAISDAGGSYEQYF. CDR3 DNA: TGTGCCATCAGTGATGCGGGAGGCTCCTACGAGCAGTACTTC. V usage is TRBV10-3 and J usage is TRBJ2-7; 8 nucleotides line up with TRBD2. The ends lost 3 bases at V and 0 bases at J; junction bases unmatched: 1. The length of the CDR3 is 14 residues. Germline V CDR1 and CDR2: ENHRY, SYGVKD.

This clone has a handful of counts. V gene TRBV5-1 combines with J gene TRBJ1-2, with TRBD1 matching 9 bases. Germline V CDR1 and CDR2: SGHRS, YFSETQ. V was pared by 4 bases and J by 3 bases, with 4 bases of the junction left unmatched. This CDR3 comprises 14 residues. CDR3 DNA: TGCGCCAGCAGCCGGGGACAGGGTGACTATGGCTACACCTTC. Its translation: CASSRGQGDYGYTF. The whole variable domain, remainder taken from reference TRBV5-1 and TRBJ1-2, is KAGVTQTPRYLIKTRGQQVTLSCSPISGHRSVSWYQQTPGQGLQFLFEYFSETQRNKGNFPGRFSGRQFSNSRSEMNVSTLELGDSALYLCASSRGQGDYGYTFGSGTRLTVV.